A selection of T cell receptor beta chains follows, all from one sample in a study of human CD8 memory T cell subsets. TCRdb reprocessed the 5' RACE reads, keeping one entry per CDR3 protein, no DNA. The sample yields 9,500 to 12,000 distinct CDR3 sequences, of which the top ten take up about a fifth. Input material: CD8+ stem-like memory T cells (TSCM and TCM) sorted from PBMCs. These receptors came from a human donor in good health. The CDR3 runs from the conserved cysteine through the conserved F or W. Size tells how often a clone was seen (once, few, many) or the class of an expanded clone, and some rows leave it out.

V: TRBV13
J: TRBJ2-5
size: medium-sized
CDR3: CASSLRTSGKHQETQYF

V: TRBV12-2
J: TRBJ2-7
size: -
CDR3: CASRLCPPTSESSYEQYF

V: TRBV5-1
J: TRBJ1-2
size: -
CDR3: CASSFSQGTRLDYTF

V: TRBV7-6
J: TRBJ1-1
size: medium-sized
CDR3: CASSSRQGPNTEAFF

V: TRBV6-6
J: TRBJ1-5
size: -
CDR3: CASSLRETHQPQHF

V: TRBV11-3
J: TRBJ2-5
size: -
CDR3: CASSKAGDQETQYF

V: TRBV28
J: TRBJ1-2
size: medium-sized
CDR3: CASSLPGDRGRENGYTF

V: TRBV5-1
J: TRBJ2-7
size: -
CDR3: CASSLATDYEQYF

V: TRBV19
J: TRBJ2-1
size: -
CDR3: CASSAGAGSYNEQFF

V: TRBV12-2
J: TRBJ1-2
size: -
CDR3: CASRYGLRATYGYTF

V: TRBV27
J: TRBJ2-1
size: -
CDR3: CASSPGRAGAIGHNEQFF

V: TRBV19
J: TRBJ1-1
size: -
CDR3: CASSIEFRTGDTEAFF

V: TRBV3-2
J: TRBJ1-5
size: -
CDR3: CASSQPPDRVHSNQPQHF

V: TRBV10-2
J: TRBJ2-2
size: -
CDR3: CASSEPPQRENTGELFF

V: TRBV7-6
J: TRBJ2-5
size: -
CDR3: CASSADNSGGQETQYF

V: TRBV6-2/TRBV6-3
J: TRBJ2-7
size: -
CDR3: CASSRTPGLAGYEQYF

V: TRBV10-3
J: TRBJ2-2
size: -
CDR3: CAIRTGENTGELFF

V: TRBV5-1
J: TRBJ1-1
size: -
CDR3: CASSLADNLNTEAFF

V: TRBV11-3
J: TRBJ2-2
size: -
CDR3: CASSTLGGPNTGELFF

V: TRBV25-1
J: TRBJ2-1
size: -
CDR3: CASSAQREVNNEQFF

V: TRBV15
J: TRBJ2-5
size: -
CDR3: CATSRDEEGRETQYF

V: TRBV7-6
J: TRBJ2-1
size: -
CDR3: CASSLAPGGANEQFF

V: TRBV27
J: TRBJ2-7
size: -
CDR3: CASTAFGSDEQYF

V: TRBV7-6
J: TRBJ2-7
size: -
CDR3: CASSLGADLQGSREQYF